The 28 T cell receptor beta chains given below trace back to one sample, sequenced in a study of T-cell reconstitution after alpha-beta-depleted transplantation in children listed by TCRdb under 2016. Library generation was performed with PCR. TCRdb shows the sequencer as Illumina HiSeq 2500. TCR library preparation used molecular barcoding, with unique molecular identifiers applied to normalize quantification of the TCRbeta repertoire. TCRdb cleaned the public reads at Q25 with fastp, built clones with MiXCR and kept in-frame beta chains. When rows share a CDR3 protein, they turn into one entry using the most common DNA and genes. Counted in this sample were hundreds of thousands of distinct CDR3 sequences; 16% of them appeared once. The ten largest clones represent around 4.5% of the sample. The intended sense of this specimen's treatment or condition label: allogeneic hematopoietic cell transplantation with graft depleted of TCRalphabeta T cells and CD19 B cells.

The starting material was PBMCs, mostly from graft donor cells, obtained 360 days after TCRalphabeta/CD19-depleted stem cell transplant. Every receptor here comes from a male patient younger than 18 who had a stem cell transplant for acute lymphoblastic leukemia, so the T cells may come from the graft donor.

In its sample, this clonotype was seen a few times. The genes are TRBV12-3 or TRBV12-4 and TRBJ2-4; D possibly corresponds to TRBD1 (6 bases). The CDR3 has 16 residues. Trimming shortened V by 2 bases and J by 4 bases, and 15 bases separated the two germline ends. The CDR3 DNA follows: TGTGCCAGCAGTTTACTAGTAACAGGGTCGAAAAACATTCAGTACTTC. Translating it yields CASSLLVTGSKNIQYF.

CDR3 residues: CASRRIGTSGIEQYF. CDR3 DNA sequence: TGTGCCAGCAGAAGGATAGGGACTAGCGGGATTGAGCAGTACTTC. This rearrangement joins TRBV27 to TRBJ2-7, with TRBD2 identical over 13 bases. Unmatched junction bases numbered 9, after V lost 6 bases and J lost 7 bases. From germline, CDR1 is MNHEY and CDR2 SMNVEV (reference sequence). The CDR3 has 15 residues.

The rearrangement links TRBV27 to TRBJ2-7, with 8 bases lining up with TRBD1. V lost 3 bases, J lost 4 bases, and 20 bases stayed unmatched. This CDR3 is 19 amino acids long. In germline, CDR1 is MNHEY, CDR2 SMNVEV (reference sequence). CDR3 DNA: TGTGCCAGCAGTTTTGACAGGGGCCCCCGCTGGCACCCTCCATACGAGCAGTACTTC. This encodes CASSFDRGPRWHPPYEQYF.

The CDR3 protein is CASSGGLAGVKNIQYF. In DNA, the CDR3 is TGCGCCAGCAGCGGGGGACTAGCGGGAGTCAAAAACATTCAGTACTTC. V usage is TRBV5-1 and J usage is TRBJ2-4, with TRBD2 identical over 14 bases. CDR1 and CDR2 from the germline V gene are SGHRS and YFSETQ. Trimming removed 4 bases from V and 3 bases from J; junction bases left unmatched: 3. This CDR3 spans 16 amino acids.

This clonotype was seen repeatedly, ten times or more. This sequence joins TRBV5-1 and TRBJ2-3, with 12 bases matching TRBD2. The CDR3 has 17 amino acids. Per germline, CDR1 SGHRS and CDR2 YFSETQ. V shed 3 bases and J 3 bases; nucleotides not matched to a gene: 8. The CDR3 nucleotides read TGCGCCAGCAGCTGGGCGACTAGCGGGAGATCTACAGATACGCAGTATTTT. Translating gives CASSWATSGRSTDTQYF.

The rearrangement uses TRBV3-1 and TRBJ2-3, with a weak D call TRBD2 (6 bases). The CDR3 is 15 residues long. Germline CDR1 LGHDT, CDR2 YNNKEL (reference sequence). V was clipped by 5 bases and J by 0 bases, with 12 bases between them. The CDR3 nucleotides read TGTGCCAGCAGCTTCCTAGCGTCTAGCACAGATACGCAGTATTTT. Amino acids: CASSFLASSTDTQYF.

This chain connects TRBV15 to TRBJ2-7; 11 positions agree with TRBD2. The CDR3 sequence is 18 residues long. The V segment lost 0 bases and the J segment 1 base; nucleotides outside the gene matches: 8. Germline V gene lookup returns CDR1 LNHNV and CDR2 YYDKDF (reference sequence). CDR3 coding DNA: TGTGCCACCAGCAGAGATCGGCTAGGGACTAGCGGATCCTACGAGCAGTACTTC. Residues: CATSRDRLGTSGSYEQYF.

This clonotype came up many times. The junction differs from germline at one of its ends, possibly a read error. CDR3 coding DNA: TGTGCCAGCAGCCAAGCAGGGCCCGGGGAGCTGTTTTTT. It encodes CASSQAGPGELFF. This chain links TRBV4-1 with TRBJ2-2, with D maybe TRBD1 (5 bases). The CDR3 runs 13 residues. The germline V gene encodes CDR1 MGHRA and CDR2 YSYEKL.

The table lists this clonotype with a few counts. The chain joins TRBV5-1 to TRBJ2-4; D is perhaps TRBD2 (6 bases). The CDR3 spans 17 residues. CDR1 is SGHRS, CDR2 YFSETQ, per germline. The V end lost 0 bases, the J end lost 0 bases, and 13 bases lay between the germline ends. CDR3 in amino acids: CASSLVGRELAKNIQYF. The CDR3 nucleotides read TGCGCCAGCAGCTTGGTGGGGCGGGAACTAGCCAAAAACATTCAGTACTTC.

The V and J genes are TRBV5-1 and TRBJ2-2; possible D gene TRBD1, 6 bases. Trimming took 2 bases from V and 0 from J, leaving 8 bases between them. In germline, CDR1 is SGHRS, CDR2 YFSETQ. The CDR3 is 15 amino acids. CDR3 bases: TGCGCCAGCAGCTTCAGACAGGCGAACACCGGGGAGCTGTTTTTT. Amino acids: CASSFRQANTGELFF.

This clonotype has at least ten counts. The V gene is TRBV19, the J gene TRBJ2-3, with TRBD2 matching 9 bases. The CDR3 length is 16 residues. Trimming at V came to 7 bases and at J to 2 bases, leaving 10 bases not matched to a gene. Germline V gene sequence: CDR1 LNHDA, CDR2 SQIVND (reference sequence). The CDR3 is CASKSLGGRATDTQYF. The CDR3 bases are TGTGCCAGTAAAAGTCTGGGCGGGAGGGCCACAGATACGCAGTATTTT.

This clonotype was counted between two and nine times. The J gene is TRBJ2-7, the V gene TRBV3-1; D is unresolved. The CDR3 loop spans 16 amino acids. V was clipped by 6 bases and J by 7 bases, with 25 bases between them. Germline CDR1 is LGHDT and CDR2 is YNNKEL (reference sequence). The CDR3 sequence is CASSPPTPRATGEQYF. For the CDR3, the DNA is TGTGCCAGCAGTCCCCCTACCCCCCGGGCGACGGGTGAGCAGTACTTC.

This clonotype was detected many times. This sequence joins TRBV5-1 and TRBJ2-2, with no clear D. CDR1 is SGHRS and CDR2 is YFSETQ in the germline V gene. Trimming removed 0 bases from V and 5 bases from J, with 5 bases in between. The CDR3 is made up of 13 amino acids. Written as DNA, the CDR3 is TGCGCCAGCAGCTTGGGACAAACCGGGGAGCTGTTTTTT. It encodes CASSLGQTGELFF.

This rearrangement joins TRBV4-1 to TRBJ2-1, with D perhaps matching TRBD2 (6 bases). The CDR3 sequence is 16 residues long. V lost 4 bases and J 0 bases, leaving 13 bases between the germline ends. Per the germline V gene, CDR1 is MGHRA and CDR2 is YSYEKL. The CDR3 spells CASSPERVLSYNEQFF. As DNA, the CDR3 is TGCGCCAGCAGCCCCGAGCGGGTACTCTCCTACAATGAGCAGTTCTTC.

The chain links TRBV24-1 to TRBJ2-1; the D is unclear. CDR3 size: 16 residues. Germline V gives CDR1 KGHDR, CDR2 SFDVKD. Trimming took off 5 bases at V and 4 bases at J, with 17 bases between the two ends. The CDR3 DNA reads TGTGCCACCAGTGTCCCCCTAGGGATTTCGTACAATGAGCAGTTCTTC. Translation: CATSVPLGISYNEQFF.

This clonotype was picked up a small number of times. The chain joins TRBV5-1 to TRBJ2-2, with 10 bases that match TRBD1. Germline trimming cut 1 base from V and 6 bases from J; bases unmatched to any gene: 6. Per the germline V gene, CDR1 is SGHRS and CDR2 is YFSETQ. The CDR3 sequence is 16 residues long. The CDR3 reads CASSLLRTGGSGELFF. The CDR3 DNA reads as TGCGCCAGCAGCTTGTTGAGGACAGGGGGATCCGGGGAGCTGTTTTTT.

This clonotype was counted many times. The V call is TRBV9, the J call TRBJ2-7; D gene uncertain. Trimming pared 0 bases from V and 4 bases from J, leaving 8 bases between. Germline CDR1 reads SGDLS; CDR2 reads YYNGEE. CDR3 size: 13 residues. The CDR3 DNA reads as TGTGCCAGCAGCGTAGGGGTTTCGTACGAGCAGTACTTC. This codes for CASSVGVSYEQYF.

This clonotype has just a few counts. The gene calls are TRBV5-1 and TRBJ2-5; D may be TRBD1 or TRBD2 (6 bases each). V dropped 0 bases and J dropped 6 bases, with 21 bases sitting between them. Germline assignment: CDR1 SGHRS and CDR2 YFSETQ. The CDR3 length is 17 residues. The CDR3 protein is CASSLGVSGGEGKTQYF. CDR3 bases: TGCGCCAGCAGCTTGGGAGTGTCCGGGGGCGAGGGGAAGACCCAGTACTTC. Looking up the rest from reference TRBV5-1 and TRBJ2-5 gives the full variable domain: KAGVTQTPRYLIKTRGQQVTLSCSPISGHRSVSWYQQTPGQGLQFLFEYFSETQRNKGNFPGRFSGRQFSNSRSEMNVSTLELGDSALYLCASSLGVSGGEGKTQYFGPGTRLLVL.

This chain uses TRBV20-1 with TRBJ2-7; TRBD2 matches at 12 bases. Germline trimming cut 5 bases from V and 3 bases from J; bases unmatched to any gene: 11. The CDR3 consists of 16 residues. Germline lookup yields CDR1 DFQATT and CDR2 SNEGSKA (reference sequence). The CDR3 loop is CSAEDFRLAGDYEQYF. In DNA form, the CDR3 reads TGCAGTGCTGAGGACTTCAGACTAGCGGGAGACTACGAGCAGTACTTC.

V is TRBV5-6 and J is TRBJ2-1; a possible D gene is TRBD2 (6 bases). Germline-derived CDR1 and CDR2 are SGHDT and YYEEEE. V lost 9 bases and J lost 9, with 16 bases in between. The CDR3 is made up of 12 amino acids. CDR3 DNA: TGTGCCACCGGGACTCAGCGCCTTGAGCAGTTCTTC. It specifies CATGTQRLEQFF.

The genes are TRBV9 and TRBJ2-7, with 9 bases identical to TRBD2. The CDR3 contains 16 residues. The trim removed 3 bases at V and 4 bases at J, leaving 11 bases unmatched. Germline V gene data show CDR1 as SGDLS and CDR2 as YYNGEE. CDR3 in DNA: TGTGCCAGCAGCGGGGGGACTAGCTCCGCAGAGTACGAGCAGTACTTC. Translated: CASSGGTSSAEYEQYF.

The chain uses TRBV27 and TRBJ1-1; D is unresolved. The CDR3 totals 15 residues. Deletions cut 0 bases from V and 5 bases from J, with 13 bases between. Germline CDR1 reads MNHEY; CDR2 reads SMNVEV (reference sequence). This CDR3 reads CASSLSPGGSTEAFF. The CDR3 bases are TGTGCCAGCAGTTTATCACCCGGAGGTTCTACTGAAGCTTTCTTT.

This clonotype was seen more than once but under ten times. The CDR3 here is CSVEERGTGASYGYTF. The CDR3 region has the DNA TGCAGCGTTGAAGAACGGGGGACAGGGGCCTCCTATGGCTACACCTTC. The genes are TRBV29-1 and TRBJ1-2; the match to TRBD1 covers 10 bases. CDR1 SQVTM and CDR2 ANQGSEA come from the germline V gene. V gave up 0 bases and J gave up 4 bases; unmatched junction bases: 8. The CDR3 contains 16 residues.

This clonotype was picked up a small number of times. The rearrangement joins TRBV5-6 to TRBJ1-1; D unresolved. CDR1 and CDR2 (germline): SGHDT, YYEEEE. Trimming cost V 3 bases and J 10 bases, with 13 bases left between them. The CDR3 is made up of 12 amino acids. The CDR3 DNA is TGTGCCAGCAGCTCTGCCCCGGGATTAGCTTTCTTT. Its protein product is CASSSAPGLAFF.

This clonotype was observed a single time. The CDR3 is CASSPDSGDTQYF. DNA for the CDR3: TGCGCCAGCAGCCCAGACAGCGGAGATACGCAGTATTTT. V gene TRBV5-1 combines with J gene TRBJ2-3; D may match TRBD1 or TRBD2 (5 bases each). This CDR3 is 13 amino acids long. CDR1 and CDR2 (germline): SGHRS, YFSETQ. V was clipped by 4 bases and J by 5 bases, with 11 bases between them.

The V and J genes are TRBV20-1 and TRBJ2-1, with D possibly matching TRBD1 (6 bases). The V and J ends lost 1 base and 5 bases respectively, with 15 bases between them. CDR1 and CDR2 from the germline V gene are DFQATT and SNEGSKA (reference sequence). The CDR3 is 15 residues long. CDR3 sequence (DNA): TGCAGTGCTAGAGCCAGGGGCTTTCGCGACAATGAGCAGTTCTTC. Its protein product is CSARARGFRDNEQFF.

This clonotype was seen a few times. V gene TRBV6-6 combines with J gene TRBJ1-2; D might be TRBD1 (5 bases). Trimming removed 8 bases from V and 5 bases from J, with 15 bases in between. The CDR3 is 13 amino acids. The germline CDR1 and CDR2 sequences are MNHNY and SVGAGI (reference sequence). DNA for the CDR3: TGTGCCAGCCTCTCGAATGGGGGTTATGGCTACACCTTC. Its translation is CASLSNGGYGYTF.

CDR3 amino acids: CASSRSDRGHQETQYF. In DNA form, the CDR3 reads TGCGCCAGCAGCCGTTCGGACAGGGGGCATCAAGAGACCCAGTACTTC. The V and J genes are TRBV4-1 and TRBJ2-5, with TRBD1 matching over 11 bases. With 4 bases clipped from V and 2 bases from J, the junction kept 6 bases outside the gene matches. Germline CDR1 MGHRA, CDR2 YSYEKL. This CDR3 spans 16 amino acids.